These T cell receptor beta chains were read from a single sample in a study of T cell responses to AZD1222 COVID-19 vaccine. Profiled with immunoSEQ multiplex PCR; TCRdb holds only in-frame clones, not every one. The sample contains 95,000 to 150,000 clones, about 92% of which appear only once. Material: peripheral blood, obtained on day 0 of MenACWY control vaccination. These receptors came from an adult in good health. Both conserved end residues are part of each CDR3.

cdr3_length,v_call,cdr3_aa
16,TRBV5-1,CASSLFGGLATDEQFF
16,TRBV5-6,CASEPSQNRGYTEAFF
14,TRBV7-8,CATRGTSNSYEQYF
16,TRBV25-1,CASSGTMAGAADTQYF
14,TRBV5-5,CASRNSGSTDTQYF
15,TRBV7-9,CASSLAAGSFKKLFF
13,TRBV29-1,CSVDVGAADTQYF
16,TRBV5-1,CASSQQLAALYNEQFF
17,TRBV7-8,CASSLGTTGYPGNTIYF
16,TRBV3-1/TRBV3-2,CASSQDIPQGDSPLHF
14,TRBV28,CASSSGGPPDTQYF
15,TRBV5-6,CASSLGAASNQPQHF
12,TRBV28,CASSARGEGYTF
13,TRBV7-2,CASSPRYGNTIYF
15,TRBV5-4,CASSLGRQKTGELFF
14,TRBV6-5,CASSNYRDGNEQFF
13,TRBV28,CATQARNTGELFF
16,TRBV4-2,CASSQDRSNSNYGYTF
15,TRBV2,CASSEQSSYNSPLHF
15,TRBV6-5,CASRLDGYSGNTIYF
13,TRBV27,CASSSTGKHGYTF
17,TRBV6-1,CASSVDLAGANTDTQYF
16,TRBV24-1,CATSDAGGSSYNEQFF
14,TRBV6-5,CASIPPPSTDTQYF
14,TRBV19,CATIRDNSNGDYTF
18,TRBV7-8,CASSFTPRPGSGANVLTF
16,TRBV2,CASSSSLGRGYNEQFF
12,TRBV11-2,CASSPRGFEQFF
14,TRBV10-3,CAISGTGSNEKLFF
15,TRBV28,CASSLLGQGSYEQYF
11,TRBV20-1,CSARRAPHPDF
13,TRBV28,CASRSGFDQPQHF
13,TRBV29-1,CSVLPGGAETQYF
12,TRBV19,CASTSLDQPQHF
13,TRBV9,CASSVDPGDEQYF
15,TRBV5-4,CASSSHLKGTDTQYF
15,TRBV6-4,CASSEGGPDTGELFF
15,TRBV24-1,CATSTSRGPKNIQYF
11,TRBV10-3,CAIQGDYGYTF
15,TRBV29-1,CSVSGDGVSNYGYTF
16,TRBV9,CASSVGLAGGTGELFF
13,TRBV2,CATRGRTDYGYTF
15,TRBV13,CASSPTTSGRGEQFF
15,TRBV4-1,CASSLSGGSYNEQFF